Presented here are 10 T cell receptor beta chains from one specimen sequenced in a study of OX40 agonist ivuxolimab in advanced cancers. Method: immunoSEQ multiplex PCR; TCRdb's copy keeps in-frame clones and lacks some. The table has approximately 45,000 clones, about 93% seen once. This specimen consisted of CD4+ or CD8+ T cells sorted from blood, obtained in a trial of the OX40 agonist ivuxolimab. Receptors were obtained from an adult with an advanced solid tumor such as melanoma, head and neck, liver or kidney cancer.

The J gene is TRBJ2-5, the V gene TRBV2, with 7 bases aligning to TRBD2. The DNA end is a closer match to TRBJ2-7, so the J assignment may be wrong. Germline-derived CDR1 and CDR2 are SNHLY and FYNNEI. The CDR3 runs to 18 residues. The chain's CDR3 is CANDYHGHGRGSSYEQYF. Written as DNA, the CDR3 is TGTGCCAACGACTATCACGGACACGGGCGGGGGAGCTCCTACGAGCAGTACTTC.

This chain links TRBV7-9 with TRBJ1-1; no reliable D call. Germline CDR1 is SEHNR and CDR2 is FQNEAQ (reference sequence). The CDR3 spans 14 residues. Trimming shortened V by 4 bases and J by 2 bases, and 11 bases separated the two germline ends. The CDR3 protein is CASSSTIDNTEAFF. The DNA for the CDR3 is TGTGCCAGCAGCTCCACGATTGATAACACTGAAGCTTTCTTT.

The chain combines TRBV7-9 with TRBJ2-7, with 10 bases aligning to TRBD1. After removal of 5 bases from V and 7 bases from J, the junction contained 8 bases not matched to a gene. The V gene's germline CDR1 is SEHNR and CDR2 FQNEAQ (reference sequence). This CDR3 has 14 residues. The CDR3 loop is CASSHGTGVTEQYF. DNA for the CDR3: TGTGCCAGCAGCCATGGGACAGGGGTTACGGAGCAGTACTTC.

V gene TRBV9 combines with J gene TRBJ2-1, with 9 bases aligning to TRBD2. The length of the CDR3 is 14 residues. Germline lookup yields CDR1 SGDLS and CDR2 YYNGEE. The ends lost 6 bases at V and 5 bases at J; junction bases unmatched: 6. CDR3 DNA sequence: TGTGCCAGCACCCTAGCGGGAATCGACAATGAGCAGTTCTTC. This gives the protein CASTLAGIDNEQFF.

V and J are TRBV7-8 and TRBJ2-3, with TRBD2 matching 9 bases. There are 16 residues in the CDR3. The V and J ends lost 5 bases and 1 base, in that order; junction bases with no gene match: 7. Germline V CDR1 and CDR2: SGHVS, FQNEAQ. The CDR3 DNA is TGTGCCAGCAGCATGCTAGCGGGAAGAGGCACAGATACGCAGTATTTT. It encodes CASSMLAGRGTDTQYF. Combining the CDR3 with reference TRBV7-8 and TRBJ2-3 gives the whole variable domain GAGVSQSPRYKVAKRGQDVALRCDPISGHVSLFWYQQALGQGPEFLTYFQNEAQLDKSGLPSDRFFAERPEGSVSTLKIQRTQQEDSAVYLCASSMLAGRGTDTQYFGPGTRLTVL.

This clone was found once. The V call is TRBV27, the J call TRBJ2-1; possible D gene TRBD2, 5 bases. CDR1 and CDR2 from the germline V gene are MNHEY and SMNVEV (reference sequence). V was pared by 5 bases and J by 8 bases, with 13 bases between. There are 13 residues in the CDR3. CDR3 sequence: CASSEGSLDEQFF. The CDR3 DNA follows: TGTGCCAGCAGTGAGGGCAGCCTGGATGAGCAGTTCTTC.

V and J are TRBV27 and TRBJ1-2, with 9 bases identical to TRBD1. The CDR3 has 16 amino acids. V lost 6 bases and J lost 4; bases outside the gene matches: 12. The germline V gene encodes CDR1 MNHEY and CDR2 SMNVEV (reference sequence). This chain's CDR3 is CASRPLGTGYPYGYTF. CDR3 in DNA: TGTGCCAGCAGGCCCCTCGGGACAGGGTATCCCTATGGCTACACCTTC.

J is TRBJ2-1 and V is TRBV6-6, with unresolved D. From germline, CDR1 is MNHNY and CDR2 SVGAGI (reference sequence). V lost 6 bases and J 8 bases, leaving 11 bases between the germline ends. The CDR3 sequence is 12 residues long. Here the CDR3 reads CASSSLRDEQFF. CDR3 DNA: TGTGCCAGCAGCTCGCTTAGAGATGAGCAGTTCTTC.

The V call is TRBV28, the J call TRBJ2-3, with D uncertain. Germline V gene lookup returns CDR1 MDHEN and CDR2 SYDVKM. The CDR3 is 12 amino acids. V was shortened by 6 bases and J by 2 bases, with 6 bases between the two germline ends. CDR3 residues: CASSPTTDTQYF. The CDR3 DNA sequence: TGTGCCAGCAGCCCCACCACAGATACGCAGTATTTT.

This chain links TRBV12-2 with TRBJ2-1. TRBV12-2 constitutes a pseudogene. CDR3 length: 13 amino acids. The CDR3: CASRLPRDGEQFF. The CDR3 DNA reads TGTGCAAGTCGCTTACCCCGTGACGGCGAGCAGTTCTTC.